This TCR beta chain was sequenced for a study of lymphopenia after photon versus proton radiotherapy. Clones were sequenced by immunoSEQ multiplex PCR, and TCRdb holds only the in-frame ones, with some missing. The top ten clones hold over 20% of a sample with some 44,000 clones, approximately 82% of them seen once. Germline CDR1 reads MNHEY; CDR2 reads SVGAGI. This CDR3 region has 15 residues. Trimming cost V 6 bases and J 4 bases, with 19 bases left between them. The clonotype originates from a woman aged 65 to 85 with pancreatic cancer. This specimen consisted of peripheral blood, obtained from a patient treated with proton-based radiotherapy. The chain recombines TRBV6-5 with TRBJ2-7; a weak D match, TRBD1 (6 bases). In DNA, the CDR3 is TGTGCCAGCAGCTCGGGGACATTTAGTTCTTACGAGCAGTACTTC. Protein sequence: CASSSGTFSSYEQYF.